The rows below give T cell receptor beta chains drawn from one sample of a study of early T cells in non-severe SARS-CoV-2 infection. TCRdb processed the 5' RACE reads anew with MiXCR; each CDR3 protein has one entry. This sample has about 64,000 distinct CDR3 sequences, with roughly a sixth found just once. The sequenced sample was whole blood, obtained at baseline. The origin of the receptors is an adult who was a healthcare worker with PCR-confirmed SARS-CoV-2 infection or an uninfected control (not recorded which). Each CDR3 is given with its conserved first and last residue. The D gene is left open where the match is weak. Size is stated for part of the rows, as once, few or many counts, or as a class when the clone is expanded.

V	J	size	D	DNA	CDR3
TRBV19	TRBJ2-1	many	TRBD2	TGTGCCAGTAGTATTTATCACGGCGGGAGTACCAATGAGCAGTTCTTC	CASSIYHGGSTNEQFF
TRBV27	TRBJ1-4	-	TRBD1	TGTGCCAGCAGACGTAAGGGACAGCCCGTAATTAATGAAAAACTGTTTTTT	CASRRKGQPVINEKLFF
TRBV21-1	TRBJ2-7	-	-	TGTGCCAGCAGCAAAGCCGGTAATTTGGCTGTCGGGCAGTACTTC	CASSKAGNLAVGQYF
TRBV11-2	TRBJ2-6	-	TRBD2	TGTGCCAGCAGCAACTACCCTAGCGGGGGGGTCTCTGGGGCCAACGTCCTGACTTTC	CASSNYPSGGVSGANVLTF
TRBV6-2/TRBV6-3	TRBJ2-4	few	-	TGTGCCAGCAGTTACGCCTCTACAAACATTCAGTACTTC	CASSYASTNIQYF
TRBV4-2	TRBJ1-4	-	-	TGTGCCAGCAGCCAAGATGCCGGGCCTCGGAGTGAAAAACTTTTTTTT	CASSQDAGPRSEKLFF
TRBV11-1	TRBJ2-7	-	TRBD1	TGTGCCAGCAGCTCATCCCGAGTGGGACAGCCCTACGAGCAGTACTTC	CASSSSRVGQPYEQYF
TRBV2	TRBJ2-7	few	-	TGTGCCAGCAGTACGCAGACAGGTCCCTGGAGCGAGCAGTACTTC	CASSTQTGPWSEQYF
TRBV6-1	TRBJ2-5	few	-	TGTGCCAGCAGCCACGAACGTGGTTGGGGAGAGACCCAGTACTTC	CASSHERGWGETQYF
TRBV12-3/TRBV12-4	TRBJ2-7	few	TRBD1	TGTGCCAGCAGTCACCGGGACAGGGCCTACGAGCAGTACTTC	CASSHRDRAYEQYF
TRBV7-9	TRBJ2-5	-	-	TGTGCCAGCAGCTTAGCCAGGGTGGAGACCCAGTACTTC	CASSLARVETQYF
TRBV20-1	TRBJ2-7	-	TRBD2	TGCAGTGCTAGAGGGCTCGGGGGGGCTTACTACGAGCAGTACTTC	CSARGLGGAYYEQYF
TRBV7-2	TRBJ2-3	-	-	TGTGCCAGCAGCTTAAACGGGCCGGGGGCAGATACGCAGTATTTT	CASSLNGPGADTQYF
TRBV20-1	TRBJ2-7	few	-	TGCAGTGCTAGATTCTCTGGCAGTACCTACGAGCAGTACTTC	CSARFSGSTYEQYF
TRBV19	TRBJ1-2	few	-	TGTGCCAGTAGTATAGACGGATCTCCCCGGCGTGGCTACACCTTC	CASSIDGSPRRGYTF
TRBV6-1	TRBJ1-2	once	-	TGTGCCAGCAGTGAAGGGGGTAGTTTGAACTATGGCTACACCTTC	CASSEGGSLNYGYTF
TRBV20-1	TRBJ1-6	many	TRBD1	TGCAGTGCGGGACAGGTGATAAGCTCCTATAATTCACCCCTCCACTTT	CSAGQVISSYNSPLHF
TRBV6-1	TRBJ2-7	many	-	TGTGCCAGCAGCCGAGGGGACGGCCGCGAGAACGAGCAGTACTTC	CASSRGDGRENEQYF
TRBV5-1	TRBJ2-5	few	TRBD1	TGCGCCAGCAGCAAAACGGGACAGCGTGTAGAGACCCAGTACTTC	CASSKTGQRVETQYF
TRBV19	TRBJ1-5	-	-	TGTGCCGGTAGTATAGTGGCGGAAGAAGATCAGCCCCAGCATTTT	CAGSIVAEEDQPQHF
TRBV5-4	TRBJ1-3	few	-	TGTGCCAGCAGCATGAGACAGGCTGGAAACACCATATATTTT	CASSMRQAGNTIYF
TRBV11-2	TRBJ2-2	-	-	TGTGCCAGCAGCTTAACCCGCGTAACGCAGAACACCGGGGAGCTGTTTTTT	CASSLTRVTQNTGELFF
TRBV5-1	TRBJ2-5	few	-	TGCGCCAGCAGCTTGGCTCGGGACTTCCAAGAGACCCAGTACTTC	CASSLARDFQETQYF
TRBV4-1	TRBJ2-7	many	-	TGCGCCAGCAGCCAAGATTGGCAGGGGGGGCACGAGCAGTACTTC	CASSQDWQGGHEQYF
TRBV6-6	TRBJ2-7	-	-	TGTGCCAGCAGTCCTTCGGACTGGAGCTCCTACGAGCAGTACTTC	CASSPSDWSSYEQYF
TRBV24-1	TRBJ1-5	-	TRBD1	TGTGCCACCGCCCGGACAGGGAAGAATCAGCCCCAGCATTTT	CATARTGKNQPQHF
TRBV20-1	TRBJ1-2	few	-	TGCAGTGCTAGTCAAGGGCTCTATGGCTACACCTTC	CSASQGLYGYTF
TRBV20-1	TRBJ2-1	many	TRBD2	TGCAGTGCGACTAGCTTCAATGAGCAGTTCTTC	CSATSFNEQFF
TRBV6-1	TRBJ2-3	-	-	TGTGCCAGCGGACGCCGCGCCGAGGCAGATACGCAGTATTTT	CASGRRAEADTQYF
TRBV29-1	TRBJ2-3	many	TRBD2	TGCAGCGTCCGCGTGAAAGCTCCCAGCGGGGGACTTGATACGCAGTATTTT	CSVRVKAPSGGLDTQYF
TRBV20-1	TRBJ1-1	-	-	TGCAGTGCTAACCTAGGGAGGGGGAACACTGAAGCTTTCTTT	CSANLGRGNTEAFF
TRBV13	TRBJ1-2	few	-	TGTGCCAGCAGCCCACAGCTATTAGCTAACTATGGCTACACCTTC	CASSPQLLANYGYTF
TRBV5-1	TRBJ1-5	-	TRBD1	TGCGCCAGCAGCCCCGGGACAGGGGGATTGTATCAGCCCCAGCATTTT	CASSPGTGGLYQPQHF
TRBV29-1	TRBJ1-1	-	-	TGCAGCGTTTCGGCGAACACTGAAGCTTTCTTT	CSVSANTEAFF
TRBV4-3	TRBJ2-3	-	TRBD2	TGCGCCAGCAGCCAAGGGTGGGGTACTAGCGGGAGTCAGACAGATACGCAGTATTTT	CASSQGWGTSGSQTDTQYF
TRBV14	TRBJ2-5	few	-	TGTGCCAGCAGCCAGCCCTTAGGAGGGTTGGAGACCCAGTACTTC	CASSQPLGGLETQYF
TRBV6-5	TRBJ2-7	-	TRBD1	TGTGCCAGCAGTATCGACAGGGTCAACGAGCAGTACTTC	CASSIDRVNEQYF
TRBV28	TRBJ2-7	few	TRBD2	TGTGCCAGCCTCGATAGCGGGGGCTACGAGCAGTACTTC	CASLDSGGYEQYF
TRBV6-2/TRBV6-3	TRBJ2-3	few	TRBD2	TGTGCCAGCAGTCGACTAGCGGGAGGCCGGGCGGCGCAGTATTTT	CASSRLAGGRAAQYF
TRBV6-1	TRBJ1-1	-	-	TGTGCCAGCAAGTTCGGAGGACAGAACACTGAAGCTTTCTTT	CASKFGGQNTEAFF
TRBV6-5	TRBJ1-6	-	TRBD1	TGTGCCAGCAGTTACGAGCCAGGGGGCATAACGGATTCACCCCTCCACTTT	CASSYEPGGITDSPLHF
TRBV7-8	TRBJ2-7	-	TRBD1	TGTGCCAGCAGCTTAGTAGACAGGGACTACGAGCAGTACTTC	CASSLVDRDYEQYF
TRBV5-1	TRBJ2-7	few	-	TGCGCCAGCAGCTCACGACAGGCCCACGAGCAGTACTTC	CASSSRQAHEQYF
TRBV6-2/TRBV6-3	TRBJ2-3	few	-	TGTGCCAGCAGTCAACCTAGCGGCACAGATACGCAGTATTTT	CASSQPSGTDTQYF
TRBV9	TRBJ2-1	many	-	TGTGCCAGCAGCGTAGAGGGTCGCACCTACAATGAGCAGTTCTTC	CASSVEGRTYNEQFF
TRBV2	TRBJ2-7	-	TRBD2	TGTGCCAGCAGGGGATGGGATAGCGGGAGCCCCTACGAGCAGTACTTC	CASRGWDSGSPYEQYF
TRBV12-3/TRBV12-4	TRBJ1-4	-	TRBD1	TGTGCCAGCAGTACTGGACAGGCCTTTAATGAAAAACTGTTTTTT	CASSTGQAFNEKLFF
TRBV12-3/TRBV12-4	TRBJ2-5	few	TRBD2	TGTGCCAGCAGGGCCAGCGGGAGCCAAGAGACCCAGTACTTC	CASRASGSQETQYF
TRBV28	TRBJ2-5	medium-sized	TRBD1	TGTGCCAGCAGTCACGACAGGGGGAAGACTATTCAAGAGACCCAGTACTTC	CASSHDRGKTIQETQYF